This TCR beta chain was found in a study of T cell responses to AZD1222 COVID-19 vaccine. Germline V lookup: CDR1 SGHRS, CDR2 YFSETQ. The CDR3 covers 15 residues. The germline V and J ends were trimmed by 1 base and 4 bases, with 11 bases remaining between them. To note about this clone: The target antigen is unknown.

The repertoire was sequenced with immunoSEQ multiplex PCR; TCRdb's copy has only in-frame clones and lacks some. Of around 110,000 clones listed, around nine tenths are singletons. Study findings and constraints: Donors were mostly white British, more females; clonal diversity possibly underestimated. Two AZD1222 doses significantly raised spike-specific TCR breadth and depth over controls. With dominance at 160-218 and 743-854, vaccine-associated CD4 TCRs spanned spike.

The origin of this receptor is an adult in good health. Sequences were derived from peripheral blood, sampled on day 0 of AZD1222 vaccination. The chain employs TRBV5-1 and TRBJ1-4; D gene unclear. In DNA, the CDR3 is TGCGCCAGCAGCTTGTCCGCAGGCATTAATGAAAAACTGTTTTTT. Protein product: CASSLSAGINEKLFF.